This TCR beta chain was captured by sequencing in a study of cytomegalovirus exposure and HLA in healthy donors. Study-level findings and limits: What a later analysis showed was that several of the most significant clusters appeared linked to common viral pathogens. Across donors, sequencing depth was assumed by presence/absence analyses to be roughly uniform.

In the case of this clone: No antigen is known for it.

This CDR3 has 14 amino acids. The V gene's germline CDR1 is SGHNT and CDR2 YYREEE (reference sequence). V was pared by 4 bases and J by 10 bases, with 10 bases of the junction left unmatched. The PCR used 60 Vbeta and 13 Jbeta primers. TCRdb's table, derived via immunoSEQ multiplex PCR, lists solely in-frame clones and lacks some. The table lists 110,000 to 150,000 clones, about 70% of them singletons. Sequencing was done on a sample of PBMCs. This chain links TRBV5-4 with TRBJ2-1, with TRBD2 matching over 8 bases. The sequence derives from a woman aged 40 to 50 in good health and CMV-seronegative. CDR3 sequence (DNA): TGTGCCAGCAGCCCCGGGGGGGCTGAACTCGAGCAGTTCTTC. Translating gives CASSPGGAELEQFF.